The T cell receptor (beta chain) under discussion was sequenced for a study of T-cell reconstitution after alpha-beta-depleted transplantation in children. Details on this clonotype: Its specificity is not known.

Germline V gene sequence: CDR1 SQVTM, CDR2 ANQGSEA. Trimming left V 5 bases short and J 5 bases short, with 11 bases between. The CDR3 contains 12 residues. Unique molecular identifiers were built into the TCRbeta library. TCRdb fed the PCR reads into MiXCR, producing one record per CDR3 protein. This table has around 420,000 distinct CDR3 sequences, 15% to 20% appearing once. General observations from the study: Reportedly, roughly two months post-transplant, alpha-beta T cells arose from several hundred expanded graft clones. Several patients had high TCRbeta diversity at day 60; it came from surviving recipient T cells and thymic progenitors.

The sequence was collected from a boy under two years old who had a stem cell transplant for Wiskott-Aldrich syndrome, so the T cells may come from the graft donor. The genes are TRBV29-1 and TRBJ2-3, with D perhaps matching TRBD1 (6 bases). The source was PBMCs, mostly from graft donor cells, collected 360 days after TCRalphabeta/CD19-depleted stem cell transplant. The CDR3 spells CSVSSGEDTQYF. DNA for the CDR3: TGCAGCGTTTCATCAGGGGAAGATACGCAGTATTTT.